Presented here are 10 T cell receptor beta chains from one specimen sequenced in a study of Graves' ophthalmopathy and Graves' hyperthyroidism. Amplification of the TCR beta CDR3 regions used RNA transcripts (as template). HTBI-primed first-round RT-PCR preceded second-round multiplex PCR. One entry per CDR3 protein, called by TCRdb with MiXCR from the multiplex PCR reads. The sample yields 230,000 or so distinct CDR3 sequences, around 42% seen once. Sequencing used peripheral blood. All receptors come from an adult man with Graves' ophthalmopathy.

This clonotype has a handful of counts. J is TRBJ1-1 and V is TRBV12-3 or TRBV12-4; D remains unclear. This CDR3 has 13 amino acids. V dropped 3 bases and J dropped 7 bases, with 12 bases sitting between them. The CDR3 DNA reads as TGTGCCAGCAGTTTGAGTATCCCCAATGAAGCTTTCTTT. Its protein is CASSLSIPNEAFF.

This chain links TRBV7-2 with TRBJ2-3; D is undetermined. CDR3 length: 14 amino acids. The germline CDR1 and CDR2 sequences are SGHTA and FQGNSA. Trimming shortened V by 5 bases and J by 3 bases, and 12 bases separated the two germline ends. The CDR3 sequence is CASSPESETDTQYF. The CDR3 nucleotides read TGTGCCAGCAGCCCGGAGTCAGAGACAGATACGCAGTATTTT. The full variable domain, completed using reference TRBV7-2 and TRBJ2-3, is GAGVSQSPSNKVTEKGKDVELRCDPISGHTALYWYRQSLGQGLEFLIYFQGNSAPDKSGLPSDRFSAERTGGSVSTLTIQRTQQEDSAVYLCASSPESETDTQYFGPGTRLTVL.

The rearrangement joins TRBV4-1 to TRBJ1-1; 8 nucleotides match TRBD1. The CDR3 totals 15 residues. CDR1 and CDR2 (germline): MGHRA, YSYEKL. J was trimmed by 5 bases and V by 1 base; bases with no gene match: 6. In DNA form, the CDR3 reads TGCGCCAGCAGCCAAGTTGGGACAGGAAGGACTGAAGCTTTCTTT. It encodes CASSQVGTGRTEAFF.

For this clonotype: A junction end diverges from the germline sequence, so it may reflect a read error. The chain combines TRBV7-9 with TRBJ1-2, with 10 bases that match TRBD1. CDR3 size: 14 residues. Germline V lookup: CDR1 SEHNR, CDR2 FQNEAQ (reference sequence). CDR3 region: CASSSDRGRNGHTF. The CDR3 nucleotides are TGTGCCAGCAGCTCTGACAGGGGGCGCAATGGCCACACCTTC.

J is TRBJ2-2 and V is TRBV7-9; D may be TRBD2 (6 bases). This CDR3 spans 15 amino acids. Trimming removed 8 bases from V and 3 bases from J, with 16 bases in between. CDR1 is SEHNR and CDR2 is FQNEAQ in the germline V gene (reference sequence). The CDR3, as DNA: TGTGCCAGCGGTCCAGGAGCGGGCCACACCGGGGAGCTGTTTTTT. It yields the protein CASGPGAGHTGELFF.

The CDR3 region is CASSLLVLAGSYEQYF. CDR3 DNA: TGTGCCAGCAGCTTATTAGTATTAGCGGGAAGCTACGAGCAGTACTTC. The chain employs TRBV7-9 and TRBJ2-7; 8 bases match TRBD2. Germline V lookup: CDR1 SEHNR, CDR2 FQNEAQ (reference sequence). The junction had 9 bases not matched to a gene; V was cut back by 2 bases and J by 3 bases. This CDR3 has 16 amino acids.

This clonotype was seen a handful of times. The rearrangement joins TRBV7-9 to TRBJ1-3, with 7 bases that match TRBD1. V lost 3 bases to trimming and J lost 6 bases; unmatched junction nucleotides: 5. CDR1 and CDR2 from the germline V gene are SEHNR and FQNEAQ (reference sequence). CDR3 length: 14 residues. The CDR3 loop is CASSLRGRANTIYF. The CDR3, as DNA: TGTGCCAGCAGCTTGAGGGGGCGCGCAAACACCATATATTTT.

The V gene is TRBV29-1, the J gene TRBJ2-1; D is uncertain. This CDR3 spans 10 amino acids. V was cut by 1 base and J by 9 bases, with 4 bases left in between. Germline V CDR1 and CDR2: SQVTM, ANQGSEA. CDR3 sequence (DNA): TGCAGCGTTGAAGCGGTTGAGCAGTTCTTC. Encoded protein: CSVEAVEQFF.

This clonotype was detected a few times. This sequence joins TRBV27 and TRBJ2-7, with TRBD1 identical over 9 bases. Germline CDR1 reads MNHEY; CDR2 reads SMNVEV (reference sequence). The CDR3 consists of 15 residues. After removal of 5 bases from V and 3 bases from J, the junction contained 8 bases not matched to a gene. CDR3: CASSLGTGISYEQYF. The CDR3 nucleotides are TGTGCCAGCAGTCTCGGGACAGGGATAAGCTACGAGCAGTACTTC.

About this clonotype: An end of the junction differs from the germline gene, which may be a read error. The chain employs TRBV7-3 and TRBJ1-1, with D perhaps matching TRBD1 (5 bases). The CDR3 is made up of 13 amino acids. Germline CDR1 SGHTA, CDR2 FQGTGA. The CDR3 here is CASSLLTDTEAFF. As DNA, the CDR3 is TGCGCCAGCAGCTTGTTGACAGACACTGAAGCTTTCTTT.